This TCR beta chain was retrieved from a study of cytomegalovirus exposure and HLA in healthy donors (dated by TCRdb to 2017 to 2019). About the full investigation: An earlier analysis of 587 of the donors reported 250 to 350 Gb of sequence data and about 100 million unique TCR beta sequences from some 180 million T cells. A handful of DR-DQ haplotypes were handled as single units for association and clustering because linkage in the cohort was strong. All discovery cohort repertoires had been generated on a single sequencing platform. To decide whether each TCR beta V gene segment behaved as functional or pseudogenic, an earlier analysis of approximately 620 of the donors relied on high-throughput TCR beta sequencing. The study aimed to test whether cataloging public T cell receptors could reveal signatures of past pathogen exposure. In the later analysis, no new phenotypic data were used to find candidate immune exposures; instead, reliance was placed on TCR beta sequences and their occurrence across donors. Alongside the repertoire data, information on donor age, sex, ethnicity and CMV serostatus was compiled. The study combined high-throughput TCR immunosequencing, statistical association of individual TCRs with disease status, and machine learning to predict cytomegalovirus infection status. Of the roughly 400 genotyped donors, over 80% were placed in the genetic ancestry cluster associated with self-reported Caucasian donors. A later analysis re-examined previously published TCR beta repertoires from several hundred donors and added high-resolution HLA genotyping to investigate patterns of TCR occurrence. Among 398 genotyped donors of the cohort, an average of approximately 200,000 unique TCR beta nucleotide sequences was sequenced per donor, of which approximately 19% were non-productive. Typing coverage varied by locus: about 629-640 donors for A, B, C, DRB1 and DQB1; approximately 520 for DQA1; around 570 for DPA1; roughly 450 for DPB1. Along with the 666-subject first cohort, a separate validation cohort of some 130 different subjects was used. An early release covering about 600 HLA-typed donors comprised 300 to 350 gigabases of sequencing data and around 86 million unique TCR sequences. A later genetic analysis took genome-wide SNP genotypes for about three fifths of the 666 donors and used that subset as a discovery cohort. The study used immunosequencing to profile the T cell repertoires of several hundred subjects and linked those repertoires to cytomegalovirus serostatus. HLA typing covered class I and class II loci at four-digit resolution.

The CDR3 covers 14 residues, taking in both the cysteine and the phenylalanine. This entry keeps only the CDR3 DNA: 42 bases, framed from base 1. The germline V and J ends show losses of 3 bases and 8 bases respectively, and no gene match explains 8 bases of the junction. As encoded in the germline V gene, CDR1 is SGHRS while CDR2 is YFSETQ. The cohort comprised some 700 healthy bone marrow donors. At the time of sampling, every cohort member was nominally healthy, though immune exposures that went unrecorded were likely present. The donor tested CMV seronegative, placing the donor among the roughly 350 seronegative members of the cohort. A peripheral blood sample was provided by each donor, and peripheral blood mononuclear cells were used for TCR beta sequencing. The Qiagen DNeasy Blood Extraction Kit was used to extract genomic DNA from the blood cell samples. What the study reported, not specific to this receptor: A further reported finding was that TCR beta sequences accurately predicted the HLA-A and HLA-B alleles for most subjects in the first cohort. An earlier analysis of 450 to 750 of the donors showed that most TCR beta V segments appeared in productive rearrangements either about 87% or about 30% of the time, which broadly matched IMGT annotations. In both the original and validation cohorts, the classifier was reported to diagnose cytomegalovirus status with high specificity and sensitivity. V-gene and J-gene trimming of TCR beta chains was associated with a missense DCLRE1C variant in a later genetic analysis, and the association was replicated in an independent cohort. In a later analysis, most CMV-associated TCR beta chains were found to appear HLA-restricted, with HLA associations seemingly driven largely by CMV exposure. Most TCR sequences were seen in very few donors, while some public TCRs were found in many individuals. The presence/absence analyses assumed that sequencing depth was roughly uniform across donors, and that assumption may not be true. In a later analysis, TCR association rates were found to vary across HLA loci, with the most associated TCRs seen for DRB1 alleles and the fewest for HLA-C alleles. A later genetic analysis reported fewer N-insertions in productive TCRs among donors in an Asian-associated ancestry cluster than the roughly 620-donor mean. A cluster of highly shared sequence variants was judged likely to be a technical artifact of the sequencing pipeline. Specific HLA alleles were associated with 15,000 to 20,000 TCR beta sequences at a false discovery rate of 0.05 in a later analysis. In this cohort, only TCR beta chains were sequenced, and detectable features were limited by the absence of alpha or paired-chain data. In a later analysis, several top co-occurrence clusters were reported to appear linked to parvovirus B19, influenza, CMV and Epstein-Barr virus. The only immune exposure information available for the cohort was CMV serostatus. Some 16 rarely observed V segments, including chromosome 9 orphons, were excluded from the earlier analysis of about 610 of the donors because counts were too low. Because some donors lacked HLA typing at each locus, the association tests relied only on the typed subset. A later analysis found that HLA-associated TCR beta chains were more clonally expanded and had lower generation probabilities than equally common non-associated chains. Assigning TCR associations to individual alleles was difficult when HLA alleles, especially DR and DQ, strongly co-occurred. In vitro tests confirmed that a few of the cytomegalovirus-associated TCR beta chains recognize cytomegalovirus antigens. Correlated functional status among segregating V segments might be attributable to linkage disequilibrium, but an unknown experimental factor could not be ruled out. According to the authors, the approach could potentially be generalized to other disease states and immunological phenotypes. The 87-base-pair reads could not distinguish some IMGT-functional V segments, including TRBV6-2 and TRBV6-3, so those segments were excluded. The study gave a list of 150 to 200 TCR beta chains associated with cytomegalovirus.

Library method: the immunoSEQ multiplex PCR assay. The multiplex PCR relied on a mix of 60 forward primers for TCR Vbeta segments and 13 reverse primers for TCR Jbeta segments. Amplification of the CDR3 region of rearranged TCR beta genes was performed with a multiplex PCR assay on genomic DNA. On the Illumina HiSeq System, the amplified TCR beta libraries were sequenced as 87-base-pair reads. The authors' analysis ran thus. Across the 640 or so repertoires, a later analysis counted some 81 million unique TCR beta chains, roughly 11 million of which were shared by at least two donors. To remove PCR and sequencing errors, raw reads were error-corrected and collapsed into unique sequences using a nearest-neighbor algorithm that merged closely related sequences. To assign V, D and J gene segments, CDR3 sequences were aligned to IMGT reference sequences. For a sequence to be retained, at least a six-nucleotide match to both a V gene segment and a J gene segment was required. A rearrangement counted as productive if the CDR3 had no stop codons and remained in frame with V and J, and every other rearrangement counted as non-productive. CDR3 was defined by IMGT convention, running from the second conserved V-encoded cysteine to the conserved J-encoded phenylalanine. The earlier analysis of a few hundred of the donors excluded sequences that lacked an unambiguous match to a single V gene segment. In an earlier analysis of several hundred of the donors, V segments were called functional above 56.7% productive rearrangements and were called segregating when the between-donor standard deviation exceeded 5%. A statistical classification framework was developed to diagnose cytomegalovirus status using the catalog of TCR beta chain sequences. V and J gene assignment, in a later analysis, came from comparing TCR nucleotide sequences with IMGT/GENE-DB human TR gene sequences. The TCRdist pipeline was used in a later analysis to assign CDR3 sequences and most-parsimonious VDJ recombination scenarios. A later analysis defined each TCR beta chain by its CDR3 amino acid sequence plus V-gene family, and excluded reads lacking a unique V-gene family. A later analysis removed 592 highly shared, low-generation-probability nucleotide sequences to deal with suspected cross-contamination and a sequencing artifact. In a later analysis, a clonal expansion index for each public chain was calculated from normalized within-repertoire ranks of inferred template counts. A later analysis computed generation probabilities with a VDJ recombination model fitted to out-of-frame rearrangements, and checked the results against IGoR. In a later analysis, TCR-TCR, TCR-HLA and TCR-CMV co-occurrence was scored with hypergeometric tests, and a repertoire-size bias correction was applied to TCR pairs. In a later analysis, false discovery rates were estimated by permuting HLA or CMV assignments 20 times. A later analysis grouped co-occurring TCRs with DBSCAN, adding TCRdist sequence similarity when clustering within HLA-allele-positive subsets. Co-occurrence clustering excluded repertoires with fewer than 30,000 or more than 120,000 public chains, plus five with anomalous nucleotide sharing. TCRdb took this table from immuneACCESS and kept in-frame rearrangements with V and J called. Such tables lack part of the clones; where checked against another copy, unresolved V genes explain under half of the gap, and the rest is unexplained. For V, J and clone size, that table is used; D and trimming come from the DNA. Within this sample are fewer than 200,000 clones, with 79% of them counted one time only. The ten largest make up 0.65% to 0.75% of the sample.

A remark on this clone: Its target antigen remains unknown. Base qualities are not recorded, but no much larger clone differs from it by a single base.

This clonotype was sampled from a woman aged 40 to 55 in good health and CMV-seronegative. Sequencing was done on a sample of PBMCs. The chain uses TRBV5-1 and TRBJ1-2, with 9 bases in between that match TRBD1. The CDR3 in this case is CASSSGQGIFGYTF. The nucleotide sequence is TGCGCCAGCAGCTCGGGACAGGGAATCTTCGGCTACACCTTC. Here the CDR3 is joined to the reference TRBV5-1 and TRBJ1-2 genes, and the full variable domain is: KAGVTQTPRYLIKTRGQQVTLSCSPISGHRSVSWYQQTPGQGLQFLFEYFSETQRNKGNFPGRFSGRQFSNSRSEMNVSTLELGDSALYLCASSSGQGIFGYTFGSGTRLTVV.